This T cell receptor (beta chain) was captured in a study of OX40 agonist ivuxolimab in advanced cancers. Comment on this clone: The antigen is not known.

The repertoire was sequenced with immunoSEQ multiplex PCR; TCRdb's copy has only in-frame clones and lacks some. This table has more than 65,000 clones, more than 70% appearing once. General study results and limits: It was not determined which antigens were specifically recognized by the peripheral T cells that had undergone clonal expansion.

Germline-derived CDR1 and CDR2 are SNHLY and FYNNEI. The CDR3 totals 12 residues. Trimming pared 7 bases from V and 1 base from J, leaving 8 bases between. The specimen was CD4+ or CD8+ T cells sorted from blood, collected in a trial of the OX40 agonist ivuxolimab. The sequence came from an adult with an advanced solid tumor such as melanoma, head and neck, liver or kidney cancer. The rearrangement links TRBV2 to TRBJ2-7; maybe TRBD2 (5 bases). CDR3 sequence (DNA): TGTGCCAGCAACCGAGGGTCCTACGAGCAGTACTTC. Translating it yields CASNRGSYEQYF.